This T cell receptor (beta chain) was identified in a study of OX40 agonist ivuxolimab in advanced cancers. About the research overall: The mean age was roughly 60 years, ranging from 23 to 79, with 65% to 90% of participants male. Partial responses were seen in three patients, one with hepatocellular carcinoma and two with cutaneous melanoma.

This table comes from immunoSEQ multiplex PCR, and its TCRdb copy is limited to in-frame clones, with some not included. This table has about 82,000 clones, more than 70% appearing once. The germline CDR1 and CDR2 sequences are MDHEN and SYDVKM. CDR3 length: 13 amino acids. Trimming removed 6 bases at V and 4 bases at J, with 13 bases between. Exclusion of a patient followed from autoimmune disease history or systemic immunosuppression. The input for sequencing was CD4+ or CD8+ T cells sorted from blood, taken in a trial of the OX40 agonist ivuxolimab. The rearrangement joins TRBV28 to TRBJ2-7; no clear D. This receptor was identified in an adult with an advanced solid tumor such as melanoma, head and neck, liver or kidney cancer. DNA of the CDR3: TGTGCCAGCAGCTACCAGGTGGCGTACGAGCAGTACTTC. Amino acid sequence: CASSYQVAYEQYF.